Below are 14 T cell receptor beta chains sequenced from a single sample in a study of PD-1 blockade in classical Hodgkin lymphoma. There was relapse after autologous stem cell transplantation in every patient, and there was variation in brentuximab vedotin exposure. Repertoires were generated with immunoSEQ multiplex PCR, while TCRdb's copy carries only in-frame clones and drops some. The table has some 40,000 clones, about 70% seen once; the top ten hold 14%. The sequences come from peripheral blood mononuclear cells (PBMCs), collected before the second cycle of nivolumab. The receptors come from a human donor with classical Hodgkin lymphoma.

CDR3 region: CSARVVYGYTF. CDR3 sequence (DNA): TGCAGTGCTAGAGTCGTCTATGGCTACACCTTC. The chain combines TRBV20-1 with TRBJ1-2; D gene uncertain. V was cut by 1 base and J by 4 bases, with 4 bases left in between. Germline CDR1 and CDR2: DFQATT and SNEGSKA (reference sequence). The CDR3 is made up of 11 amino acids.

The V gene is TRBV29-1, the J gene TRBJ2-1; D perhaps matches TRBD1 (5 bases). Germline values: CDR1 SQVTM, CDR2 ANQGSEA. This CDR3 region has 14 residues. V dropped 2 bases and J dropped 12 bases, with 20 bases sitting between them. CDR3 region: CSVERGGNRIGQFF. The CDR3 nucleotides read TGCAGCGTTGAAAGGGGTGGGAACCGAATCGGGCAGTTCTTC.

The V call is TRBV6-6, the J call TRBJ2-7; 10 bases fit TRBD1. This CDR3 is 14 amino acids long. V shed 8 bases and J 4 bases; nucleotides not matched to a gene: 8. Germline assignment: CDR1 MNHNY and CDR2 SVGAGI (reference sequence). In nucleotides, the CDR3 is TGTGCCAGCCGGACCGGGACAGGGGTGTACGAGCAGTACTTC. Its translation is CASRTGTGVYEQYF.

The chain couples TRBV28 to TRBJ1-3; D is perhaps TRBD1 (5 bases). With 3 bases removed from V and 0 bases from J, the gap between germline ends came to 21 bases. CDR3 length equals 19 residues. The germline V gene has CDR1 MDHEN and CDR2 SYDVKM. CDR3 nucleotides: TGTGCCAGCAGTTTCCTCGCCCCCCTCCAGGGTCCCTCTGGAAACACCATATATTTT. This codes for CASSFLAPLQGPSGNTIYF. The variable domain in full, with the rest retrieved from reference TRBV28 and TRBJ1-3, is DVKVTQSSRYLVKRTGEKVFLECVQDMDHENMFWYRQDPGLGLRLIYFSYDVKMKEKGDIPEGYSVSREKKERFSLILESASTNQTSMYLCASSFLAPLQGPSGNTIYFGEGSWLTVV.

The V gene is TRBV19, the J gene TRBJ2-2, with D hard to call. CDR3 size: 14 residues. Germline V lookup: CDR1 LNHDA, CDR2 SQIVND (reference sequence). Deletions cut 4 bases from V and 7 bases from J, with 13 bases between. CDR3 sequence reads: CASSTSSDVGELFF. In DNA, the CDR3 is TGTGCCAGTAGTACCTCCTCGGACGTCGGGGAGCTGTTTTTT.

The rearrangement links TRBV30 to TRBJ2-7, with a tentative D call TRBD1 (5 bases). This CDR3 contains 15 residues. The germline V and J ends were trimmed by 0 bases and 3 bases, with 15 bases remaining between them. Germline lookup yields CDR1 GTSNPN and CDR2 SVGIG (reference sequence). CDR3 sequence: CAWSVYPQGNYEQYF. CDR3 coding DNA: TGTGCCTGGAGTGTATATCCCCAGGGAAACTACGAGCAGTACTTC.

The chain uses TRBV7-2 and TRBJ2-7; maybe TRBD2 (7 bases). Trimming stripped 5 bases from V and 3 bases from J, with 17 bases between. Per germline, CDR1 SGHTA and CDR2 FQGNSA. The CDR3 runs to 15 residues. CDR3 protein: CASSPSAGARYEQYF. The CDR3 DNA reads TGTGCCAGCAGCCCCTCGGCGGGGGCCCGCTACGAGCAGTACTTC.

CDR3 region: CAISAGQLNTEAFF. DNA for the CDR3: TGTGCCATCAGTGCGGGACAGCTAAACACTGAAGCTTTCTTT. The V gene is TRBV10-3, the J gene TRBJ1-1, with 7 positions matching TRBD1. The J segment lost 2 bases and the V segment lost 4 bases, leaving 4 bases of the junction unmatched. The CDR3 sequence is 14 residues long. The germline CDR1 and CDR2 sequences are ENHRY and SYGVKD.

This chain joins TRBV7-8 and TRBJ1-1, with D perhaps matching TRBD1 (5 bases). V was cut by 5 bases and J by 2 bases, with 18 bases left in between. Germline lookup yields CDR1 SGHVS and CDR2 FQNEAQ. The length of the CDR3 is 16 residues. The CDR3 reads CASSTQLLGVNTEAFF. CDR3 nucleotide sequence: TGTGCCAGCAGCACTCAATTATTAGGGGTCAACACTGAAGCTTTCTTT. Full variable domain (outside the CDR3, taken from reference TRBV7-8 and TRBJ1-1): GAGVSQSPRYKVAKRGQDVALRCDPISGHVSLFWYQQALGQGPEFLTYFQNEAQLDKSGLPSDRFFAERPEGSVSTLKIQRTQQEDSAVYLCASSTQLLGVNTEAFFGQGTRLTVV.

V and J are TRBV19 and TRBJ2-3, with D possibly being TRBD1 or TRBD2 (5 bases each). With 4 bases removed from V and 4 bases from J, the gap between germline ends came to 15 bases. The CDR3 contains 15 residues. Germline CDR1 and CDR2: LNHDA and SQIVND (reference sequence). The DNA for the CDR3 is TGTGCCAGTAGTAAGACAGCCCGAGGGGCAGATACGCAGTATTTT. The encoded protein is CASSKTARGADTQYF. Supplemented by reference TRBV19 and TRBJ2-3, the full variable domain reads DGGITQSPKYLFRKEGQNVTLSCEQNLNHDAMYWYRQDPGQGLRLIYYSQIVNDFQKGDIAEGYSVSREKKESFPLTVTSAQKNPTAFYLCASSKTARGADTQYFGPGTRLTVL.

This chain connects TRBV5-5 to TRBJ1-5; 7 positions match TRBD1. Unmatched junction bases numbered 4, after V lost 1 base and J lost 0 bases. The germline CDR1 and CDR2 sequences are SGHKS and YYEKEE (reference sequence). The length of the CDR3 is 16 residues. CDR3 in amino acids: CASSLRDSYSNQPQHF. The DNA of the CDR3 is TGTGCCAGCAGCTTGAGGGACAGCTATAGCAATCAGCCCCAGCATTTT.

This clone occurred a few times. V is TRBV19 and J is TRBJ2-2; TRBD1 matches at 8 bases. V trimming: 7 bases; J trimming: 6 bases; junction bases outside the gene matches: 7. Germline-derived CDR1 and CDR2 are LNHDA and SQIVND (reference sequence). The CDR3 has 14 residues. The CDR3 protein is CASKEQGAPGELFF. CDR3 coding DNA: TGTGCCAGTAAGGAGCAGGGGGCTCCCGGGGAGCTGTTTTTT.

About this clone itself: The identical CDR3 is also encoded by other nucleotide sequences in the sample. J is TRBJ1-2 and V is TRBV27; D gene ambiguous. Per germline, CDR1 MNHEY and CDR2 SMNVEV (reference sequence). This CDR3 is 12 amino acids long. With 4 bases removed from V and 4 bases from J, the gap between germline ends came to 7 bases. The CDR3 loop reads CASSSTSYGYTF. CDR3 in DNA: TGTGCCAGCAGTTCAACCTCCTATGGCTACACCTTC.

J is TRBJ1-1 and V is TRBV10-2; 7 bases agree with TRBD1. CDR3 length: 15 residues. The germline gives CDR1 WSHSY, CDR2 SAAADI. Trimming at V came to 3 bases and at J to 2 bases, leaving 6 bases not matched to a gene. CDR3 amino acids: CASSESGQTNTEAFF. The CDR3 nucleotides are TGCGCCAGCAGTGAATCGGGACAGACAAACACTGAAGCTTTCTTT.